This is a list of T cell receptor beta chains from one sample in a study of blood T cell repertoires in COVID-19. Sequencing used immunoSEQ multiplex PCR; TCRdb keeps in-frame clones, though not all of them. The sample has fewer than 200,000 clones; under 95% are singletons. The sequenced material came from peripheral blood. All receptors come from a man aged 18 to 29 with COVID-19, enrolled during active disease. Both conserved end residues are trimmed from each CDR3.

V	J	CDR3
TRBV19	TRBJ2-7	ASRDRGPTYEQY
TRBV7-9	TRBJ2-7	ASSLGGRGGEQY
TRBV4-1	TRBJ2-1	ASSQGLALGTGIWNEQF
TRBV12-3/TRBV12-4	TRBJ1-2	ASRLVSYGYT
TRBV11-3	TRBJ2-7	ASSPGQGASYEQY
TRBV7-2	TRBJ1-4	ASSLGRFSTNEKLL
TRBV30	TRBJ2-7	AWSVETALNEQY
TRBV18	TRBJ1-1	ASCGLSTEAF
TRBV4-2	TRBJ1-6	ASSSVGQGNSPLH
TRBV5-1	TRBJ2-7	ASSLRTGLSYEQY
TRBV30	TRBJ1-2	AWIQQGIPVGYT
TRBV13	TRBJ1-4	ASSLGRGNEKLF
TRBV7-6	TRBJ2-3	ASSLSSREPDTQY
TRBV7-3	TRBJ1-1	ASSRGRGNTEAF
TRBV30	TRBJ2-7	AWSTRLAHISYEQY
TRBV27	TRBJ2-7	ASSPGTSGSPSGGYEQY
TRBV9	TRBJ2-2	ASSVVAGGPRELF
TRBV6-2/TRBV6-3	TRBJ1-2	ASSPGFNYGYT
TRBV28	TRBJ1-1	ASSLIHQNTEAF
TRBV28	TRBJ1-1	ASSLQAEAF
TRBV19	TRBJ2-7	ASSKTSGSSEQY
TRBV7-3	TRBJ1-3	ASSITGTGDSGNTIY
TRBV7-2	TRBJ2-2	ASSLLPSYGELF
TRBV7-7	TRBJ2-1	ASSSQQGVNYNEQF
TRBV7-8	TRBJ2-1	ASRTTGGTSYNEQF
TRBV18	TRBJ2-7	ASSPGQGFPY
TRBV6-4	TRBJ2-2	ASSSGSTGELF
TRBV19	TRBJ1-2	ASSPGQKLYGYT
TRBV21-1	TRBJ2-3	ASSKIGYLTSTDTQY
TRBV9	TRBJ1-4	ASSSNARDRGEKLF
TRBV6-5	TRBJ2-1	ASSDGLAKYNEQF
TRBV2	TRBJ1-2	ASTLQGEGDGYT
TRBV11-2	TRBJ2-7	ASSFPPLDRVGSYEQY
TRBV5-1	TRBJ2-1	ASYEGAAVGEQF
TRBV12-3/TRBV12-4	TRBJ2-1	ASRWLQGEQF
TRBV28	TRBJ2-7	ASSLQGNEQY
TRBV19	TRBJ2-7	ASSISPGNYEQY
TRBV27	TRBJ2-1	ASSPLFRGREHEQF
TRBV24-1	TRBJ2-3	ATSSVKGGDTQY
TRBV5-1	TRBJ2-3	ASSPGVAGETDTQY
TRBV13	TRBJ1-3	ASSSGQGLYSGNTIY
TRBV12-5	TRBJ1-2	ASGLVGSHGYT
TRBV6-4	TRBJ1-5	ASTGTGGSWGNQPQH
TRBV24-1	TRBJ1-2	ATSDPGQSYT
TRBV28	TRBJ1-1	ASSEGQLMNTEAF
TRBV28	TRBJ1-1	ASSLWTGNTEAF
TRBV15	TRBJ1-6	ATSRTRQGATINSPLH
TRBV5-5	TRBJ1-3	ASSLDGTGLGNTIY
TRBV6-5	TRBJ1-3	ASSYSLLGHTIY
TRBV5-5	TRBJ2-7	ASSSQGARPYEQY
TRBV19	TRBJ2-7	ASSMGLAGFYEQY
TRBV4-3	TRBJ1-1	ASSQARTGGIEAF
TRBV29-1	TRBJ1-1	SSVPATGPTEAF
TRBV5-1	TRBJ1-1	ASSLRRTGITEAF
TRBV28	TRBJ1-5	ASSLGRGWGQPQH
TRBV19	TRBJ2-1	ASSMGQYNEQF
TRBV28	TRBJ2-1	ASSSGQVSRF
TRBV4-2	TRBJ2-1	ASSRGLVKF
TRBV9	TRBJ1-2	ASSTRPGQEFYGYT